Listed below are T cell receptor beta chains from one sample, sequenced in a study of shared clonotypes between healthy human individuals. Libraries were prepared by immunoSEQ multiplex PCR; TCRdb keeps only in-frame clonotypes and omits some of them. The sample records some 690,000 clones, about 90% being singletons. Sequenced input: memory CD8+ T cells from PBMCs. All receptors derive from a man younger than 35 in good health. Some clones in this sample may be carry-over from other donors' samples. Both conserved end residues are trimmed from each CDR3. Fields, in order: J gene, V gene, CDR3 length, CDR3 protein.

TRBJ1-4	TRBV9	15	ASSVLDRDPTNEKLF
TRBJ1-1	TRBV10-3	9	AISGGAEAF
TRBJ1-5	TRBV2	14	ASSVGQSYSNQPQH
TRBJ2-7	TRBV7-9	13	ASSPTTGQYYEQY
TRBJ2-6	TRBV27	14	ASKTGGASGANVLT
TRBJ2-7	TRBV11-2	14	ASSPTLGGAHYEQY
TRBJ1-1	TRBV5-1	13	ASSPTSNMNTEAF
TRBJ2-7	TRBV6-5	10	ASSSGLAGLY
TRBJ1-4	TRBV7-8	14	ASSLPLGGMGEKLF
TRBJ1-1	TRBV11-2	13	ASSLDQQLNTEAF
TRBJ1-1	TRBV12-2	9	ASRPGPEAF
TRBJ2-5	TRBV11-2	14	ASSYPTSGYQETQY
TRBJ1-5	TRBV27	10	ASSTLSQPQH
TRBJ1-2	TRBV15	14	ATSREDSRERYGYT
TRBJ1-2	TRBV18	16	ASSPLAGGGWNDYGYT
TRBJ1-2	TRBV27	12	ASRENRGNYGYT
TRBJ2-7	TRBV6-5	11	ASSSPGQGWQY
TRBJ2-5	TRBV28	13	ASIATSGFRETQY
TRBJ2-5	TRBV15	12	ATSPGRAYETQY
TRBJ2-7	TRBV10-1	13	ASSEFSSRSYEQY
TRBJ2-3	TRBV27	16	ASSLTYTEGDPTDTQY
TRBJ2-5	TRBV7-8	16	ASSLLGGGVVSGWAQY
TRBJ2-7	TRBV5-5	12	ASSSPGQDYEQY
TRBJ2-7	TRBV29-1	11	SVEGDGDYEQY
TRBJ2-3	TRBV7-2	11	ASSLENTDTQY
TRBJ2-7	TRBV27	13	ASSLSGQSSYEQY
TRBJ1-1	TRBV7-9	10	ASSPTVPEAF
TRBJ2-1	TRBV6-6	10	ASRAPDNEQF
TRBJ2-7	TRBV9	12	ASSLGRSSREQY
TRBJ2-7	TRBV7-9	12	ASSDLTPDYEQY
TRBJ2-2	TRBV6-1	13	ASQGLAANTGELF
TRBJ2-2	TRBV15	16	ATSRVGGHLWANGELF
TRBJ2-7	TRBV7-9	13	ASSLARDHPDEQY
TRBJ1-5	TRBV27	12	ASMVQGSNQPQH
TRBJ2-2	TRBV7-8	14	ASSLGAGGLTGELF
TRBJ2-7	TRBV7-9	13	ASSSPGVSSYEQY
TRBJ2-5	TRBV5-4	13	ASSSGLAGKETQY
TRBJ2-7	TRBV18	13	ASSPIEVRSYEQY
TRBJ2-1	TRBV19	16	ASRTSGITTSSYNEQF